The present entry profiles one T cell receptor beta chain with its context. The run depth of the assay was deep. In the original workflow: Junction-only sequences without quality scores were provided by ImmunoSEQ, so filtering was different. Using immunoSEQ multiplex PCR, the repertoire was profiled, and TCRdb retains in-frame clones only, with some absent. The DNA gave D and trimming, while V, J and clone size come from that table. The sample includes 2,100,000 or so clones, under 97% of them seen just once. The data were taken from a study of shared clonotypes between healthy human individuals. Germline V gene data show CDR1 as LGHNT and CDR2 as FRNRAP. Between the trimmed V and J ends, which lost 6 bases and 0 bases, there was a span of 12 bases. This CDR3 is built from 14 residues.

This receptor was identified in a man between 18 and 29 years old in good health. J is TRBJ2-7 and V is TRBV12-5, with a weak D call TRBD1 (6 bases). Sequencing used naive CD4+ T cells sorted from blood. The subset was: CD45RA+ positively selected. The CDR3 DNA is TGTGCTAGTGGGCGGAACAGGGCCTCCTACGAGCAGTACTTC. Its translation: CASGRNRASYEQYF.